These T cell receptor beta chains were read from a single sample in a study of neurological immune-mediated disorders. TCRdb ran MiXCR on the 5' RACE reads and lists one entry per CDR3 protein. This sample has 70,000 to 75,000 distinct CDR3 sequences, with 12% to 15% found just once. Input material: PBMCs. Receptors originate from a female donor with HTLV-1-associated myelopathy (HAM/TSP). The CDR3 runs from the conserved cysteine through the conserved F or W. A D gene is named only where the DNA matches it firmly. Some rows have no size entry. The others give once, few or many, or a class for an expanded clone.

CDR3aa: CASSFEVGGITEAFF
CDR3nt: TGCGCCAGCAGCTTCGAAGTCGGGGGAATAACTGAAGCTTTCTTT
abundance: many
j_gene: TRBJ1-1
v_gene: TRBV5-1
d_gene: .

CDR3aa: CASSPRTTNTEAFF
CDR3nt: TGTGCCAGCAGCCCCCGGACAACGAACACTGAAGCTTTCTTT
abundance: many
j_gene: TRBJ1-1
v_gene: TRBV7-2
d_gene: .

CDR3aa: CAISESGTGNTEAFF
CDR3nt: TGTGCCATCAGTGAGTCGGGGACAGGGAACACTGAAGCTTTCTTT
abundance: many
j_gene: TRBJ1-1
v_gene: TRBV10-3
d_gene: TRBD1

CDR3aa: CASSAGPGGYGYTF
CDR3nt: TGCGCCAGCAGCGCTGGGCCTGGGGGCTATGGCTACACCTTC
abundance: many
j_gene: TRBJ1-2
v_gene: TRBV5-1
d_gene: .

CDR3aa: CASSQVSLPPYNEQFF
CDR3nt: TGTGCCAGCAGCCAAGTCTCCCTGCCACCCTACAATGAGCAGTTCTTC
abundance: many
j_gene: TRBJ2-1
v_gene: TRBV3-1
d_gene: .

CDR3aa: CANSGTGVGNEQFF
CDR3nt: TGCGCCAACAGCGGGACAGGGGTTGGTAATGAGCAGTTCTTC
abundance: .
j_gene: TRBJ2-1
v_gene: TRBV5-1
d_gene: TRBD1

CDR3aa: CASSLATVQETQYF
CDR3nt: TGCGCCAGCAGCCTAGCTACAGTGCAAGAGACCCAGTACTTC
abundance: many
j_gene: TRBJ2-5
v_gene: TRBV4-1
d_gene: .

CDR3aa: CASSPSMRETQYF
CDR3nt: TGTGCCAGCTCACCGAGCATGCGGGAGACCCAGTACTTC
abundance: few
j_gene: TRBJ2-5
v_gene: TRBV18
d_gene: .

CDR3aa: CASSNGGGALPYNEQFF
CDR3nt: TGTGCCAGCAGCAATGGCGGGGGGGCCCTCCCCTACAATGAGCAGTTCTTT
abundance: .
j_gene: TRBJ2-1
v_gene: TRBV28
d_gene: TRBD2

CDR3aa: CASSLAGVFSYNSPLHF
CDR3nt: TGCGCCAGCAGCTTGGCCGGAGTCTTCTCCTATAATTCACCCCTCCACTTT
abundance: .
j_gene: TRBJ1-6
v_gene: TRBV5-1
d_gene: .

CDR3aa: CASSLADRGANVLTF
CDR3nt: TGTGCCAGCAGTTTAGCGGACCGTGGGGCCAACGTCCTGACTTTC
abundance: many
j_gene: TRBJ2-6
v_gene: TRBV28
d_gene: .

CDR3aa: CASSSSGGVYEQYF
CDR3nt: TGTGCCAGCAGTAGTAGCGGGGGGGTCTACGAGCAGTACTTC
abundance: many
j_gene: TRBJ2-7
v_gene: TRBV12-3/TRBV12-4
d_gene: TRBD2

CDR3aa: CSARDQNGGRMGYTF
CDR3nt: TGCAGTGCTAGAGATCAAAATGGGGGGCGCATGGGCTACACCTTC
abundance: many
j_gene: TRBJ1-2
v_gene: TRBV20-1
d_gene: .

CDR3aa: CASSPVRPGELFF
CDR3nt: TGTGCCAGCAGCCCGGTCAGGCCCGGGGAGCTGTTTTTT
abundance: .
j_gene: TRBJ2-2
v_gene: TRBV3-1
d_gene: .

CDR3aa: CASSDQGVNTGELFF
CDR3nt: TGCGCCAGCAGTGATCAGGGCGTGAACACCGGGGAGCTATTTTTT
abundance: .
j_gene: TRBJ2-2
v_gene: TRBV10-1
d_gene: .

CDR3aa: CSARGGGPTTAGEQYF
CDR3nt: TGCAGTGCTAGGGGAGGGGGGCCCACCACGGCGGGGGAGCAGTACTTC
abundance: few
j_gene: TRBJ2-7
v_gene: TRBV20-1
d_gene: .

CDR3aa: CAWTRPGQGAGELFF
CDR3nt: TGTGCCTGGACCAGACCGGGACAGGGGGCCGGGGAGCTGTTTTTT
abundance: .
j_gene: TRBJ2-2
v_gene: TRBV30
d_gene: TRBD1